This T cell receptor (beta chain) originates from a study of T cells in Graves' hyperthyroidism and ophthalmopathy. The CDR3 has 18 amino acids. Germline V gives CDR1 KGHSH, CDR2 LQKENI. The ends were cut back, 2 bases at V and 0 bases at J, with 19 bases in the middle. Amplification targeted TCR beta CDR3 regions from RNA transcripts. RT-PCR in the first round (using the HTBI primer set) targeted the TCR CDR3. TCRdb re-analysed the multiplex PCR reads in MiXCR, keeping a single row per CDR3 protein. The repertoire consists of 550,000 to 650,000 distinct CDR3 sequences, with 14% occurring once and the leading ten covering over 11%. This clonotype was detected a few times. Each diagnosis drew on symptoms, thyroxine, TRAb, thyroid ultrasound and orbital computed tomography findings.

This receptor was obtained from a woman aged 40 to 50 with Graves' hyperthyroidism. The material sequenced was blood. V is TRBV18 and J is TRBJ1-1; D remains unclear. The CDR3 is CASSPGDMGGRVNTEAFF. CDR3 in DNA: TGTGCCAGCTCACCAGGTGACATGGGAGGACGAGTGAACACTGAAGCTTTCTTT.